These T cell receptor beta chains were read from a single sample in a study of response to subunit inactivated influenza vaccine. TCRdb called the RT-PCR reads again in MiXCR, with one record for every CDR3 protein. The repertoire consists of some 520,000 distinct CDR3 sequences, with about 17% occurring once and the leading ten covering roughly 3%. The specimen comprised CD4+ T cells sorted from PBMCs, sampled around 2 years after vaccination. All receptors derive from a man aged 45 to 75 who received an inactivated influenza vaccine. Each CDR3 is given with its conserved first and last residue. The order of the fields is V gene, J gene, D gene, clone size, CDR3 protein, CDR3 DNA. D genes are given only for firm matches. Clone size is shown for a subset of rows, as once, few, many or a class of expanded clone.

V gene: TRBV7-2; J gene: TRBJ2-7; D gene: -; clone size: -; CDR3 protein: CASSSVSGGNYEQYF; CDR3 DNA: TGTGCCAGCAGCTCTGTGTCGGGGGGCAACTACGAGCAGTACTTC
V gene: TRBV6-5; J gene: TRBJ2-1; D gene: -; clone size: few; CDR3 protein: CASSYSPGYNEQFF; CDR3 DNA: TGTGCCAGCAGTTACTCGCCGGGGTACAATGAGCAGTTCTTC
V gene: TRBV7-2; J gene: TRBJ2-1; D gene: TRBD2; clone size: -; CDR3 protein: CASSEFSGGREQFF; CDR3 DNA: TGTGCCAGCAGCGAGTTTAGCGGGGGACGTGAGCAGTTCTTC
V gene: TRBV2; J gene: TRBJ2-5; D gene: TRBD2; clone size: -; CDR3 protein: CASSEPSGGVETQYF; CDR3 DNA: TGTGCCAGCAGTGAACCCTCGGGGGGGGTCGAGACCCAGTACTTC
V gene: TRBV15; J gene: TRBJ1-1; D gene: -; clone size: many; CDR3 protein: CATSSERTVNTEAFF; CDR3 DNA: TGTGCCACCAGCAGTGAGAGGACAGTGAACACTGAAGCTTTCTTT
V gene: TRBV10-3; J gene: TRBJ2-3; D gene: -; clone size: -; CDR3 protein: CAISEGGIWGDTQYF; CDR3 DNA: TGTGCCATCAGTGAAGGCGGAATCTGGGGAGATACGCAGTATTTT
V gene: TRBV29-1; J gene: TRBJ1-1; D gene: -; clone size: -; CDR3 protein: CSVETANTGPFF; CDR3 DNA: TGCAGCGTTGAAACAGCGAACACTGGTCCTTTCTTT
V gene: TRBV4-1; J gene: TRBJ1-5; D gene: -; clone size: -; CDR3 protein: CASSLHPMGPQHF; CDR3 DNA: TGCGCCAGCAGCCTCCATCCCATGGGCCCCCAGCATTTT
V gene: TRBV6-1; J gene: TRBJ1-2; D gene: TRBD1; clone size: many; CDR3 protein: CASSTTDRALNGYTF; CDR3 DNA: TGTGCCAGCAGTACCACGGACAGGGCCCTCAATGGGTACACCTTC
V gene: TRBV7-8; J gene: TRBJ2-1; D gene: TRBD2; clone size: few; CDR3 protein: CASSSRTSGSSYNEQFF; CDR3 DNA: TGTGCCAGCAGCTCCCGGACTAGCGGGAGCTCCTACAATGAGCAGTTCTTC
V gene: TRBV5-6; J gene: TRBJ2-1; D gene: TRBD1; clone size: -; CDR3 protein: CASGTGVEKGNEQFF; CDR3 DNA: TGTGCCAGCGGGACAGGGGTGGAAAAGGGTAATGAGCAGTTCTTC
V gene: TRBV4-2; J gene: TRBJ1-2; D gene: -; clone size: many; CDR3 protein: CASSQDPAVIHANYGYTF; CDR3 DNA: TGTGCCAGCAGCCAAGACCCCGCGGTAATCCACGCTAACTATGGCTACACCTTC
V gene: TRBV9; J gene: TRBJ2-3; D gene: TRBD2; clone size: few; CDR3 protein: CASSVTSGRLTDTQYF; CDR3 DNA: TGTGCCAGCAGCGTAACTAGCGGGAGGTTAACAGATACGCAGTATTTT
V gene: TRBV4-3; J gene: TRBJ2-1; D gene: TRBD2; clone size: -; CDR3 protein: CASSQDSYQRETYNEQFF; CDR3 DNA: TGCGCCAGCAGCCAAGATTCATATCAGCGGGAGACCTACAATGAGCAGTTCTTC
V gene: TRBV6-1; J gene: TRBJ2-7; D gene: -; clone size: few; CDR3 protein: CASSDTHRDSYEQYF; CDR3 DNA: TGTGCCAGCAGTGATACACACAGAGACTCCTACGAGCAGTACTTC
V gene: TRBV12-3/TRBV12-4; J gene: TRBJ1-2; D gene: -; clone size: few; CDR3 protein: CASSFSRGFGYGYTF; CDR3 DNA: TGTGCCAGCAGTTTCTCGCGGGGTTTTGGGTATGGCTACACCTTC
V gene: TRBV6-1; J gene: TRBJ1-3; D gene: TRBD1; clone size: few; CDR3 protein: CASGRDRRNTIYF; CDR3 DNA: TGTGCCAGCGGGCGGGACAGAAGAAACACCATATATTTT
V gene: TRBV29-1; J gene: TRBJ2-7; D gene: TRBD1; clone size: -; CDR3 protein: CSVADRAYEQYF; CDR3 DNA: TGCAGCGTGGCGGACAGGGCCTACGAGCAGTACTTT
V gene: TRBV28; J gene: TRBJ2-2; D gene: -; clone size: -; CDR3 protein: CASLGPNTGELFF; CDR3 DNA: TGTGCCAGCTTGGGACCAAACACCGGGGAGCTGTTTTTT
V gene: TRBV9; J gene: TRBJ2-3; D gene: TRBD2; clone size: few; CDR3 protein: CASSVTSGGSDTQYF; CDR3 DNA: TGTGCCAGCAGCGTGACTAGCGGGGGCTCAGATACGCAGTATTTT
V gene: TRBV6-5; J gene: TRBJ2-7; D gene: TRBD2; clone size: -; CDR3 protein: CASSYRTSGACEQYF; CDR3 DNA: TGTGCCAGCAGTTACAGGACTAGCGGAGCCTGCGAGCAGTACTTC
V gene: TRBV19; J gene: TRBJ2-7; D gene: -; clone size: few; CDR3 protein: CASSRSGPWYPGAPYEQYF; CDR3 DNA: TGTGCCAGTAGCCGCTCAGGGCCTTGGTACCCCGGTGCGCCCTACGAGCAGTACTTC
V gene: TRBV4-3; J gene: TRBJ2-1; D gene: TRBD2; clone size: -; CDR3 protein: CASSQVLTSGYNEQFF; CDR3 DNA: TGCGCCAGCAGCCAAGTTCTTACTAGCGGTTACAATGAGCAGTTCTTC
V gene: TRBV20-1; J gene: TRBJ1-6; D gene: -; clone size: -; CDR3 protein: CSARDRDRIASPLHF; CDR3 DNA: TGCAGTGCTAGAGATCGAGACAGAATCGCCTCACCCCTCCACTTT
V gene: TRBV5-6; J gene: TRBJ2-7; D gene: -; clone size: -; CDR3 protein: CASKGWSSYEQYF; CDR3 DNA: TGTGCCAGCAAGGGCTGGAGCTCCTACGAGCAGTACTTC
V gene: TRBV15; J gene: TRBJ1-4; D gene: -; clone size: few; CDR3 protein: CATSRDVGVNEKLFF; CDR3 DNA: TGTGCCACCAGCAGAGATGTCGGGGTGAATGAAAAACTGTTTTTT
V gene: TRBV24-1; J gene: TRBJ2-1; D gene: -; clone size: -; CDR3 protein: CATSGSRGRLRNEQFF; CDR3 DNA: TGTGCCACCAGTGGGTCCAGGGGTCGTCTGCGCAATGAGCAGTTCTTC
V gene: TRBV20-1; J gene: TRBJ2-2; D gene: -; clone size: many; CDR3 protein: CSARHTTGELFF; CDR3 DNA: TGCAGTGCTAGACACACCACCGGGGAGCTGTTTTTT
V gene: TRBV7-2; J gene: TRBJ1-1; D gene: -; clone size: few; CDR3 protein: CASSLSAGKTEAFF; CDR3 DNA: TGTGCCAGCAGCTTGAGTGCAGGGAAGACTGAAGCTTTCTTT
V gene: TRBV6-1; J gene: TRBJ1-5; D gene: -; clone size: few; CDR3 protein: CASSRLGAHSNQPQHF; CDR3 DNA: TGTGCCAGCAGCCGGCTGGGAGCCCATAGCAATCAGCCCCAGCATTTT
V gene: TRBV4-3; J gene: TRBJ2-7; D gene: -; clone size: few; CDR3 protein: CASSQELRGRVLNEQYF; CDR3 DNA: TGCGCCAGCAGCCAAGAGTTGCGCGGCAGGGTGTTGAACGAGCAGTACTTC
V gene: TRBV12-3/TRBV12-4; J gene: TRBJ2-2; D gene: TRBD1; clone size: -; CDR3 protein: CASSQTTGLGTGELFF; CDR3 DNA: TGTGCCAGCAGTCAGACGACAGGGCTCGGCACCGGGGAGCTGTTTTTT
V gene: TRBV20-1; J gene: TRBJ1-5; D gene: -; clone size: many; CDR3 protein: CSAFLGGSNQPQHF; CDR3 DNA: TGCAGTGCTTTCCTGGGAGGGAGCAATCAGCCCCAGCATTTT
V gene: TRBV19; J gene: TRBJ1-2; D gene: -; clone size: -; CDR3 protein: CASLAGIYGYTF; CDR3 DNA: TGTGCCAGTCTGGCAGGGATCTATGGCTACACCTTC
V gene: TRBV28; J gene: TRBJ2-2; D gene: -; clone size: few; CDR3 protein: CASSFAASTNTGELFF; CDR3 DNA: TGTGCCAGCAGTTTCGCGGCTAGCACGAACACCGGTGAGCTGTTTTTT
V gene: TRBV5-1; J gene: TRBJ1-1; D gene: -; clone size: -; CDR3 protein: CASSLDSQPNTEAFF; CDR3 DNA: TGCGCCAGCAGCTTGGATAGTCAGCCAAACACTGAAGCTTTCTTT
V gene: TRBV18; J gene: TRBJ2-1; D gene: TRBD1; clone size: -; CDR3 protein: CASSPRLGTGGSEQFF; CDR3 DNA: TGTGCCAGCTCTCCTCGATTAGGGACAGGGGGCAGTGAGCAGTTCTTC
V gene: TRBV19; J gene: TRBJ2-7; D gene: -; clone size: -; CDR3 protein: CASRGFRGSGASYEQYF; CDR3 DNA: TGTGCCAGCCGTGGGTTCAGGGGCTCAGGGGCGTCCTACGAGCAGTACTTC
V gene: TRBV3-1; J gene: TRBJ2-7; D gene: -; clone size: -; CDR3 protein: CASSQVASGTGTYEQYF; CDR3 DNA: TGTGCCAGCAGCCAAGTAGCTAGCGGGACAGGTACCTACGAGCAGTACTTC
V gene: TRBV9; J gene: TRBJ2-7; D gene: TRBD2; clone size: -; CDR3 protein: CASSVAAGDYEQYF; CDR3 DNA: TGTGCCAGCAGCGTAGCAGCGGGGGACTACGAGCAGTACTTC
V gene: TRBV20-1; J gene: TRBJ2-7; D gene: TRBD2; clone size: -; CDR3 protein: CSAGLARSSYEQYF; CDR3 DNA: TGCAGTGCTGGACTAGCTAGGAGCTCCTACGAGCAGTACTTC
V gene: TRBV30; J gene: TRBJ2-3; D gene: -; clone size: -; CDR3 protein: CAWSVRGSLSTDTQYF; CDR3 DNA: TGTGCCTGGAGTGTACGGGGCAGCCTAAGCACAGATACGCAGTATTTT
V gene: TRBV27; J gene: TRBJ2-3; D gene: TRBD2; clone size: few; CDR3 protein: CASSLKRGDTDTQYF; CDR3 DNA: TGTGCCAGCAGTTTAAAGCGGGGGGACACAGATACACAGTATTTT
V gene: TRBV6-6; J gene: TRBJ1-1; D gene: TRBD1; clone size: -; CDR3 protein: CASNVPTGSEAFF; CDR3 DNA: TGTGCCAGCAATGTCCCGACAGGGTCGGAAGCTTTCTTT
V gene: TRBV7-2; J gene: TRBJ1-5; D gene: -; clone size: many; CDR3 protein: CASSYFQGNQPQHF; CDR3 DNA: TGTGCCAGCAGCTATTTTCAGGGGAATCAGCCCCAGCATTTT
V gene: TRBV6-1; J gene: TRBJ2-1; D gene: -; clone size: -; CDR3 protein: CASYSGYGNSYNEQFF; CDR3 DNA: TGTGCCAGCTATTCGGGGTACGGGAACTCCTACAATGAGCAGTTCTTC